Each of the 7 T cell receptor beta chains below was sequenced from the same sample in a study of neurological immune-mediated disorders. As for time point: longitudinal time-point 2. From the 5' RACE reads, TCRdb called clonotypes with MiXCR, one entry per CDR3 protein. The table includes about 80,000 distinct CDR3 sequences, about 5% detected once. What was sequenced was PBMCs. The receptor source for this set is a woman between 55 and 75 years old with multiple sclerosis.

This clonotype was counted at least ten times. The genes are TRBV5-8 and TRBJ2-7; D unresolved. Germline V gene sequence: CDR1 SGHTS, CDR2 YDEGEE. Trimming shortened V by 2 bases and J by 3 bases, and 9 bases separated the two germline ends. The CDR3 extends over 13 amino acids. The CDR3 is CASSFGPLYEQYF. DNA for the CDR3: TGTGCCAGCAGCTTCGGGCCGCTCTACGAGCAGTACTTC.

This clonotype was seen repeatedly, ten times or more. The CDR3 region is CASKRGGGAAAHEQFF. CDR3 DNA: TGTGCCAGCAAAAGAGGAGGAGGGGCGGCCGCCCATGAGCAGTTCTTC. The V gene is TRBV12-3 or TRBV12-4, the J gene TRBJ2-1; TRBD2 is a possible D gene (6 bases). V lost 7 bases and J 8 bases, leaving 24 bases between the germline ends. The CDR3 spans 16 residues.

This clonotype was detected ten times or more. The J gene is TRBJ2-5, the V gene TRBV5-1; TRBD2 matches 7 bases. This CDR3 comprises 16 residues. Looked up from germline, CDR1 is SGHRS and CDR2 is YFSETQ. V was pared by 4 bases and J by 1 base, with 10 bases of the junction left unmatched. CDR3 sequence reads: CASSGELTSAQETQYF. In nucleotides, the CDR3 is TGCGCCAGCAGCGGCGAACTTACTAGCGCCCAAGAGACCCAGTACTTC. The whole variable domain, remainder taken from reference TRBV5-1 and TRBJ2-5, is KAGVTQTPRYLIKTRGQQVTLSCSPISGHRSVSWYQQTPGQGLQFLFEYFSETQRNKGNFPGRFSGRQFSNSRSEMNVSTLELGDSALYLCASSGELTSAQETQYFGPGTRLLVL.

This clonotype appeared many times. The V and J genes are TRBV5-1 and TRBJ2-1, with D possibly matching TRBD2 (6 bases). The V end was cut by 2 bases, the J end by 5 bases, with 11 bases between. The CDR3 length is 14 residues. Germline V gene lookup returns CDR1 SGHRS and CDR2 YFSETQ. CDR3: CASSFQGGNNEQFF. The CDR3 DNA is TGCGCCAGCAGCTTCCAGGGCGGGAACAATGAGCAGTTCTTC. The full variable domain, with the rest looked up from reference TRBV5-1 and TRBJ2-1, is KAGVTQTPRYLIKTRGQQVTLSCSPISGHRSVSWYQQTPGQGLQFLFEYFSETQRNKGNFPGRFSGRQFSNSRSEMNVSTLELGDSALYLCASSFQGGNNEQFFGPGTRLTVL.

This clonotype is termed medium-sized. J is TRBJ2-2 and V is TRBV6-4, with 7 bases lining up with TRBD2. Per germline, CDR1 MRHNA and CDR2 SNTAGT. The CDR3 loop spans 14 amino acids. The J segment lost 3 bases and the V segment lost 3 bases, leaving 1 base of the junction unmatched. The CDR3 DNA sequence: TGTGCCAGCAGTGAGGGGGGGGACACCGGGGAGCTGTTTTTT. Translated, it gives CASSEGGDTGELFF.

This clonotype was found many times. The chain links TRBV20-1 to TRBJ2-2, with 14 bases aligning to TRBD2. This CDR3 is 16 amino acids long. V lost 5 bases, J lost 0 bases, and 2 bases stayed unmatched. Germline V gene data show CDR1 as DFQATT and CDR2 as SNEGSKA (reference sequence). CDR3: CSAGTSGGANTGELFF. CDR3 in DNA: TGCAGTGCTGGGACTAGCGGGGGCGCGAACACCGGGGAGCTGTTTTTT.

This clonotype was seen at least ten times. The chain employs TRBV10-2 and TRBJ1-1; TRBD1 aligns across 8 bases. This CDR3 spans 14 amino acids. The V gene end was trimmed by 7 bases and the J gene end by 10 bases; junction bases not matched to a gene: 14. Germline V gives CDR1 WSHSY, CDR2 SAAADI. CDR3: CASTWAGGASSAFF. In DNA, the CDR3 is TGCGCCAGCACCTGGGCAGGGGGCGCGAGTTCAGCTTTCTTT.